Each of the 15 T cell receptor beta chains below was sequenced from the same sample in a study of blood T cell repertoires in COVID-19. Sequencing was performed with immunoSEQ multiplex PCR; in TCRdb, only in-frame clones are kept and a portion is missing. The sample includes about 200,000 clones, roughly four fifths of them seen just once. The sequenced sample consisted of peripheral blood. The receptors shown here come from a woman of 80 years or more with COVID-19, enrolled during active disease.

The J gene is TRBJ2-1, the V gene TRBV6-5; 11 bases are shared with TRBD2. The germline CDR1 and CDR2 sequences are MNHEY and SVGAGI. CDR3 size: 15 residues. Trimming removed 4 bases from V and 6 bases from J; junction bases left unmatched: 5. The CDR3 DNA sequence: TGTGCCAGCAGTTGGTCTAGCGGGAGGCTCAATGAGCAGTTCTTC. This codes for CASSWSSGRLNEQFF.

V gene TRBV7-2 combines with J gene TRBJ2-2, with D hard to call. The CDR3 has 13 residues. Per germline, CDR1 SGHTA and CDR2 FQGNSA. V shed 1 base and J shed 7 bases, with 7 bases lying between them. CDR3 amino acids: CASSLVGGGELFF. For the CDR3, the DNA is TGTGCCAGCAGCTTAGTCGGCGGCGGGGAGCTGTTTTTT.

The V and J genes are TRBV4-3 and TRBJ2-7; perhaps TRBD2 as D (6 bases). Trimming took off 1 base at V and 5 bases at J, with 15 bases between the two ends. The V gene's germline CDR1 is LGHNA and CDR2 YSLEER. This CDR3 region has 15 residues. Here the CDR3 reads CASSQAVMGGHEQYF. The CDR3 bases are TGCGCCAGCAGCCAAGCAGTAATGGGAGGCCACGAGCAGTACTTC.

The chain employs TRBV9 and TRBJ1-3; D gene unclear. V was pared by 0 bases and J by 0 bases, with 10 bases between. Germline loops: CDR1 SGDLS, CDR2 YYNGEE. This CDR3 is 16 amino acids long. For the CDR3, the DNA is TGTGCCAGCAGCGTAGCTACGCGTAACTCTGGAAACACCATATATTTT. Protein: CASSVATRNSGNTIYF. Full variable domain (remainder filled in from reference TRBV9 and TRBJ1-3): DSGVTQTPKHLITATGQRVTLRCSPRSGDLSVYWYQQSLDQGLQFLIQYYNGEERAKGNILERFSAQQFPDLHSELNLSSLELGDSALYFCASSVATRNSGNTIYFGEGSWLTVV.

V and J are TRBV15 and TRBJ1-5; the match to TRBD1 covers 7 bases. The CDR3 extends over 16 amino acids. V shed 1 base, J shed 3 bases, and the junction held 6 bases outside the gene matches. The V gene's germline CDR1 is LNHNV and CDR2 YYDKDF (reference sequence). The CDR3 loop reads CATSRAHRGSNQPQHF. The CDR3, as DNA: TGTGCCACCAGCAGAGCTCACAGGGGTTCCAATCAGCCCCAGCATTTT.

The chain is built from TRBV3-1 (or the pseudogene TRBV3-2) and TRBJ1-3; 8 nucleotides match TRBD1. CDR1 is LGHDT, CDR2 YNNKEL, per germline (reference sequence). This CDR3 region has 15 residues. J was trimmed by 4 bases and V by 1 base; bases with no gene match: 3. This chain's CDR3 is CASSQGQGRGNTIYF. Written as DNA, the CDR3 is TGTGCCAGCAGCCAAGGACAGGGGCGGGGAAACACCATATATTTT.

The CDR3 spells CASRDGGGTAHSPLHF. The CDR3 DNA follows: TGTGCCAGCAGGGATGGGGGTGGGACAGCTCATTCACCCCTCCACTTT. V and J are TRBV28 and TRBJ1-6, with TRBD1 matching 7 bases. With 6 bases clipped from V and 8 bases from J, the junction kept 13 bases outside the gene matches. CDR3 length equals 16 residues. Germline V gives CDR1 MDHEN, CDR2 SYDVKM.

The chain employs TRBV6-6 and TRBJ2-7; 15 bases fit TRBD2. The germline gives CDR1 MNHNY, CDR2 SVGAGI (reference sequence). Germline trimming cut 5 bases from V and 4 bases from J; bases unmatched to any gene: 9. CDR3 length: 17 residues. The CDR3 region is CASSPGLAGGLGYEQYF. The CDR3 DNA is TGTGCCAGCAGTCCCGGACTAGCGGGGGGGTTGGGGTACGAGCAGTACTTC.

The chain couples TRBV2 to TRBJ1-1, with a weak D call TRBD1 (6 bases). CDR3 length equals 14 residues. Between the trimmed V and J ends, which lost 6 bases and 1 base, there was a span of 12 bases. Per germline, CDR1 SNHLY and CDR2 FYNNEI. This chain's CDR3 is CASRPQGANTEAFF. The CDR3 bases are TGTGCCAGCAGACCACAGGGAGCGAACACTGAAGCTTTCTTT.

J is TRBJ1-5 and V is TRBV2; 7 positions match TRBD1. Germline V lookup: CDR1 SNHLY, CDR2 FYNNEI. Germline trimming cut 5 bases from V and 9 bases from J; bases unmatched to any gene: 7. The CDR3 sequence is 13 residues long. CDR3 sequence reads: CASSSRGETPQHF. The CDR3 bases are TGTGCCAGCAGTTCCAGGGGGGAGACGCCCCAGCATTTT.

V usage is TRBV5-1 and J usage is TRBJ1-1, with a weak D call TRBD1 (6 bases). CDR1 SGHRS and CDR2 YFSETQ come from the germline V gene. Trimming took 2 bases from V and 1 from J, leaving 9 bases between them. CDR3 size: 14 residues. The CDR3 region is CASSFRGTNTEAFF. The DNA of the CDR3 is TGCGCCAGCAGCTTCAGGGGTACGAACACTGAAGCTTTCTTT.

This rearrangement joins TRBV6-1 to TRBJ1-2; 7 positions agree with TRBD1. Germline V lookup: CDR1 MNHNS, CDR2 SASEGT. V was pared by 3 bases and J by 3 bases, with 1 base of the junction left unmatched. The CDR3 sequence is 13 residues long. The chain's CDR3 is CASSETGYYGYTF. CDR3 coding DNA: TGTGCCAGCAGTGAGACAGGGTACTATGGCTACACCTTC.

The chain uses TRBV29-1 and TRBJ1-2; the match to TRBD1 covers 9 bases. CDR1 is SQVTM and CDR2 is ANQGSEA in the germline V gene. V was clipped by 5 bases and J by 3 bases; unmatched bases: 4. CDR3 length: 13 residues. The CDR3, as DNA: TGCAGCGTTTTGGGACAGGGCGACTATGGCTACACCTTC. Translation: CSVLGQGDYGYTF.

This chain uses TRBV5-6 with TRBJ2-5; TRBD2 matches 9 bases. CDR3 length: 14 amino acids. Trimming at V came to 2 bases and at J to 5 bases, leaving 4 bases not matched to a gene. CDR1 and CDR2 (germline): SGHDT, YYEEEE. This CDR3 reads CASSLLAGRETQYF. The CDR3 DNA reads as TGTGCCAGCAGCTTACTAGCGGGCAGGGAGACCCAGTACTTC.

This sequence joins TRBV5-1 and TRBJ2-7; tentative D call: TRBD2 (5 bases). There are 18 residues in the CDR3. The V and J ends lost 1 base and 0 bases respectively, with 20 bases between them. CDR1 is SGHRS, CDR2 YFSETQ, per germline. The CDR3 loop reads CASSLSPLWAGLSYEQYF. As DNA, the CDR3 is TGCGCCAGCAGCTTGTCCCCCCTCTGGGCGGGCCTCTCCTACGAGCAGTACTTC.